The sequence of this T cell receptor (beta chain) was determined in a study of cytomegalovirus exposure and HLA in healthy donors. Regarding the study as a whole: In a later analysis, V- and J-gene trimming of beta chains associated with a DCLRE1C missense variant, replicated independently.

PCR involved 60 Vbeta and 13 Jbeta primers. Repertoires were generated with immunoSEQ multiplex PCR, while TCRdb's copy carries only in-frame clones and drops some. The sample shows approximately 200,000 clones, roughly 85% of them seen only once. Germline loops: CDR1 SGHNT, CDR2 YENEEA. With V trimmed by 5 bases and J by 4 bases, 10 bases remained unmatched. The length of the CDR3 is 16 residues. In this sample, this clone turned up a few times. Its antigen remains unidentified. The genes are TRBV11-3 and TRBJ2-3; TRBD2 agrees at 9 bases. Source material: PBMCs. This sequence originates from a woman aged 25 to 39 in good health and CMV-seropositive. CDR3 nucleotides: TGTGCCAGCAGCACAGGCGGCGGGAGGGCCGCAGATACGCAGTATTTT. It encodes CASSTGGGRAADTQYF.